A selection of T cell receptor beta chains follows, all from one sample in a study of T cell responses to AZD1222 COVID-19 vaccine. Only in-frame clones appear in the TCRdb table, and some are missing; sequencing was by immunoSEQ multiplex PCR. The sample yields about 60,000 clones, approximately 86% seen once. The material sequenced was peripheral blood, taken 28 days after the second AZD1222 dose. These receptors were obtained from an adult who received the AZD1222 COVID-19 vaccine. CDR3s include the opening cysteine and the closing phenylalanine or tryptophan. Fields, in order: D gene, clone size, J gene, CDR3 length, V gene, CDR3 protein, CDR3 DNA. A D gene is named only where the DNA matches it firmly. Size is stated for part of the rows, as once, few or many counts, or as a class when the clone is expanded.

>-|-|TRBJ2-7|14|TRBV7-9
CASSPRVSSYEQYF
TGTGCCAGCAGCCCACGGGTCTCCTCCTACGAGCAGTACTTC
>-|-|TRBJ2-5|11|TRBV5-8
CASSWQETQYF
TGTGCCAGCAGCTGGCAAGAGACCCAGTACTTC
>-|-|TRBJ1-1|15|TRBV6-1
CASSEAGGPGPEAFF
TGTGCCAGCAGTGAAGCTGGGGGACCTGGGCCTGAAGCTTTCTTT
>-|-|TRBJ1-2|13|TRBV6-4
CASSDDRGWGYTF
TGTGCCAGCAGTGACGACCGAGGCTGGGGCTACACCTTC
>-|-|TRBJ1-6|14|TRBV28
CASSLFGNNSPLHF
TGTGCCAGCAGTTTGTTCGGAAATAATTCACCCCTCCACTTT
>TRBD1|-|TRBJ1-2|13|TRBV28
CDGTVPLDYGYTF
TGTGACGGGACAGTGCCGTTGGACTATGGCTACACCTTC
>TRBD1|-|TRBJ2-7|13|TRBV7-9
CASTQKDRDEQYF
TGTGCCAGCACCCAAAAAGACAGGGACGAGCAGTACTTC
>TRBD1|once|TRBJ2-3|14|TRBV6-2/TRBV6-3
CASSYPGQVLGQYF
TGTGCCAGCAGTTACCCGGGACAGGTGCTCGGGCAGTATTTT
>TRBD2|-|TRBJ2-1|18|TRBV28
CASSLSSGLAGAGNEQFF
TGTGCCAGCAGTTTGTCCTCGGGACTAGCGGGAGCGGGCAATGAGCAGTTCTTC
>TRBD1|-|TRBJ1-6|16|TRBV18
CASSPFPTGADSPLHF
TGTGCCAGCTCACCTTTCCCGACAGGGGCTGATTCACCCCTCCACTTT